A selection of T cell receptor beta chains follows, all from one sample in a study of blood T cell repertoires in COVID-19. The repertoire was sequenced with immunoSEQ multiplex PCR; TCRdb's copy has only in-frame clones and lacks some. The table lists some 170,000 clones, 85% to 95% of them singletons. Sequenced: peripheral blood. The receptors were gathered from a woman aged 55-69 years with COVID-19, enrolled during active disease. Each CDR3 is given with its conserved first and last residue. The order of the fields is D gene, clone size, V gene, J gene, CDR3 protein, CDR3 DNA. D genes are given only for firm matches. Some rows have no size entry. The others give once, few or many, or a class for an expanded clone.

D: .
size: .
V: TRBV27
J: TRBJ2-7
CDR3: CASSLRSQREQYF
DNA: TGTGCCAGCAGTCTCCGGTCCCAGAGGGAGCAGTACTTC

D: .
size: .
V: TRBV12-3/TRBV12-4
J: TRBJ1-5
CDR3: CASSLGEQPQHF
DNA: TGTGCCAGCAGTTTGGGCGAACAGCCCCAGCATTTT

D: .
size: .
V: TRBV6-5
J: TRBJ2-2
CDR3: CASNPVNTGELFF
DNA: TGTGCCAGCAACCCAGTGAACACCGGGGAGCTGTTTTTT

D: .
size: .
V: TRBV2
J: TRBJ1-1
CDR3: CASRREVNTEAFF
DNA: TGTGCCAGCCGTCGGGAGGTGAACACTGAAGCTTTCTTT

D: .
size: .
V: TRBV18
J: TRBJ1-1
CDR3: CASSPSDGRRTEAFF
DNA: TGTGCCAGCTCACCCTCGGACGGGAGGAGGACTGAAGCTTTCTTT

D: TRBD1
size: .
V: TRBV19
J: TRBJ1-5
CDR3: CASSGQGAINQPQHF
DNA: TGTGCCAGTAGTGGACAGGGGGCAATCAATCAGCCCCAGCATTTT

D: .
size: .
V: TRBV6-1
J: TRBJ2-7
CDR3: CASSEVDSPGYEQYF
DNA: TGTGCCAGCAGTGAAGTAGACAGCCCAGGCTACGAGCAGTACTTC

D: .
size: .
V: TRBV3-1/TRBV3-2
J: TRBJ1-2
CDR3: CASSQGRVNYGYTF
DNA: TGTGCCAGCAGCCAAGGCCGAGTTAACTATGGCTACACCTTC

D: TRBD1
size: .
V: TRBV6-5
J: TRBJ1-1
CDR3: CASSTPKQGGTEAFF
DNA: TGTGCCAGCAGTACACCGAAACAGGGGGGCACTGAAGCTTTCTTT

D: TRBD2
size: .
V: TRBV14
J: TRBJ2-3
CDR3: CASSLVAGHFTDTQYF
DNA: TGTGCCAGCAGCCTAGTAGCGGGGCACTTCACAGATACGCAGTATTTT

D: .
size: .
V: TRBV11-2
J: TRBJ1-2
CDR3: CASSLRGFDDEYGYTF
DNA: TGTGCCAGCAGCTTACGGGGGTTTGACGATGAATATGGCTACACCTTC

D: .
size: .
V: TRBV4-2
J: TRBJ2-1
CDR3: CASGFGTLNEQFF
DNA: TGTGCCAGCGGATTCGGGACTCTAAATGAGCAGTTCTTC

D: TRBD1
size: .
V: TRBV4-3
J: TRBJ2-3
CDR3: CASSHLPGQSVIHTQYF
DNA: TGCGCCAGCAGCCACCTTCCGGGACAGTCAGTTATCCATACGCAGTATTTT

D: TRBD2
size: .
V: TRBV9
J: TRBJ2-3
CDR3: CASSPRGGKDTQYF
DNA: TGTGCCAGCAGCCCGCGGGGGGGTAAAGATACGCAGTATTTT

D: .
size: .
V: TRBV15
J: TRBJ1-2
CDR3: CATSRDDSFYGYTF
DNA: TGTGCCACCAGCAGAGACGACAGTTTCTATGGCTACACCTTC

D: TRBD1
size: .
V: TRBV11-2
J: TRBJ2-1
CDR3: CASSLGPGQGKYQQFF
DNA: TGTGCCAGCAGCTTAGGACCGGGACAGGGGAAATATCAGCAGTTCTTC

D: TRBD2
size: once
V: TRBV2
J: TRBJ2-2
CDR3: CASTSQRGTRGELFF
DNA: TGTGCCAGCACTTCCCAGCGGGGGACCCGCGGGGAGCTGTTTTTT

D: .
size: .
V: TRBV18
J: TRBJ1-2
CDR3: CASSPLLTNHYGYTF
DNA: TGTGCCAGCTCACCACTACTAACAAACCACTATGGCTACACCTTC

D: TRBD1
size: .
V: TRBV7-9
J: TRBJ1-1
CDR3: CASRPGQGNAEAFF
DNA: TGTGCCAGCAGACCGGGACAGGGCAACGCTGAAGCTTTCTTT

D: TRBD1
size: .
V: TRBV7-2
J: TRBJ1-1
CDR3: CASSQHRGRGRGTEAFF
DNA: TGTGCCAGCAGCCAACATAGAGGCAGGGGGCGAGGGACTGAAGCTTTCTTT

D: .
size: .
V: TRBV6-4
J: TRBJ1-1
CDR3: CASRDDRLNTEAFF
DNA: TGTGCCAGCAGAGACGACAGGCTGAACACTGAAGCTTTCTTT